The rows below give T cell receptor beta chains drawn from one sample of a study of T cells after yellow fever vaccination. TCRdb reprocessed the 5' RACE reads via MiXCR and lists one record per CDR3 protein. The profile shows about 120,000 distinct CDR3 sequences, 5.5% to 8% of them singletons. Source: CD4+ T cells sorted from PBMCs, taken about 41 days after the first yellow fever vaccination. Source of these receptors: a man younger than 35 who received the YFV17D yellow fever vaccine. The CDR3 runs from the conserved cysteine through the conserved F or W. A D gene is named only where the DNA matches it firmly. The size field reads once, few, many or a size class.

.	many	TRBV11-2	TRBJ2-3	CASSLARFATDTQYF	TGTGCCAGCAGCTTAGCTAGATTTGCCACAGATACGCAGTATTTT
TRBD1	many	TRBV12-3/TRBV12-4	TRBJ1-5	CASSFDRVGGPQHF	TGTGCCAGCAGTTTCGACAGGGTTGGAGGGCCCCAGCATTTT
.	many	TRBV20-1	TRBJ2-7	CSARIREGPLVEQYF	TGCAGTGCTAGGATCCGAGAAGGACCCCTTGTAGAGCAGTACTTC
TRBD1	many	TRBV4-3	TRBJ2-7	CASSQDRDSYEQYF	TGCGCCAGCAGCCAAGACCGGGACAGCTACGAGCAGTACTTC
TRBD1	many	TRBV12-3/TRBV12-4	TRBJ1-2	CASTWTGALYGYTF	TGTGCCAGCACCTGGACAGGGGCTCTCTATGGCTACACCTTC
.	many	TRBV7-2	TRBJ2-3	CASSSGSFDTQYF	TGTGCCAGCAGCAGTGGGTCGTTCGATACGCAGTATTTT
.	few	TRBV5-1	TRBJ2-5	CASTQNRVNQETQYF	TGCGCCAGCACCCAAAACAGGGTCAACCAAGAGACCCAGTACTTC
.	medium-sized	TRBV7-9	TRBJ2-5	CASSLEGQETQYF	TGTGCCAGCAGCTTAGAGGGCCAAGAGACCCAGTACTTC
TRBD1	many	TRBV5-1	TRBJ1-1	CASSTTGLLNTEAFF	TGCGCCAGCAGCACGACAGGGTTACTGAACACTGAAGCTTTCTTT
TRBD2	many	TRBV7-2	TRBJ2-7	CASSQVRGYEQYF	TGTGCCAGCAGCCAAGTGCGGGGGTACGAGCAGTACTTC
.	many	TRBV11-2	TRBJ1-6	CASSSLVGTVDSPLHF	TGTGCCAGCAGCTCCTTGGTCGGGACGGTGGATTCACCCCTCCACTTT
TRBD2	once	TRBV7-7	TRBJ2-5	CASSPPSGGWETQYF	TGTGCCAGCAGCCCCCCTAGCGGGGGGTGGGAGACCCAGTACTTC
.	many	TRBV7-9	TRBJ1-1	CASSLMTGNTEAFF	TGTGCCAGCAGCTTAATGACAGGGAACACTGAAGCTTTCTTT
TRBD2	many	TRBV5-1	TRBJ2-5	CASSSTSGAETQYF	TGCGCCAGCAGCTCGACTAGCGGTGCGGAGACCCAGTACTTC
.	many	TRBV5-5	TRBJ1-2	CASSSTEYGYTF	TGTGCCAGCAGCTCGACAGAGTATGGCTACACCTTC
.	many	TRBV10-2	TRBJ2-1	CASSGPSRSYNEQFF	TGCGCCAGCAGTGGGCCGTCACGGTCCTACAATGAGCAGTTCTTC
TRBD1	many	TRBV7-2	TRBJ1-4	CASSPNRGFNEKLFF	TGTGCCAGCAGCCCAAACAGGGGATTCAATGAAAAACTGTTTTTT
TRBD1	many	TRBV5-1	TRBJ2-2	CASSPGQGSTGELFF	TGCGCCAGCAGCCCAGGACAGGGGAGTACCGGGGAGCTGTTTTTT